This TCR beta chain was documented in a study of a mutant IDH1 vaccine in newly diagnosed glioma. Study-level information: Vaccination was launched 4-6 weeks after radiotherapy alone, or with temozolomide cycles. Patients had received radiotherapy, temozolomide, or both previously, most receiving both.

The CDR3 consists of 12 residues. Repertoires were generated with immunoSEQ multiplex PCR, while TCRdb's copy carries only in-frame clones and drops some. The table lists approximately 41,000 clones, less than 95% of them singletons, with less than 5% in the top ten. This clone showed up just once. Its antigen is still unknown. Time point described: week 23, last vaccination. Each dose of the vaccine consisted of 300 ug of mutant IDH1 20-mer peptide, with topical imiquimod. This TCR derives from a man aged 50-60 years with glioma. The gene calls are TRBV21-1 and TRBJ1-5; the table gives TRBD1 as D, unverified against the DNA. TRBV21-1 is a pseudogene locus. The sequencing here drew on PBMCs, taken from a glioma patient whose treatment included an IDH1 peptide vaccine. The CDR3 is CASSSGVQPQHF. CDR3 sequence (DNA): TGTGCCAGCAGCTCAGGGGTGCAGCCCCAGCATTTT.